The 28 T cell receptor beta chains below all came from one sample that was sequenced in a study of control samples from healthy donors and cancer patients. Only in-frame clones appear in the TCRdb table, and some are missing; sequencing was by immunoSEQ multiplex PCR. The sample gives around 49,000 clones, over 85% of which show up once; 1.6% is in the top ten. Sequenced: PBMCs. Receptor source: a man aged 40-50 years with colorectal cancer.

The table lists this clone with a few counts. The J gene is TRBJ2-7, the V gene TRBV27; 9 bases align to TRBD1. The length of the CDR3 is 14 residues. CDR1 MNHEY and CDR2 SMNVEV come from the germline V gene (reference sequence). The trim removed 6 bases at V and 2 bases at J, leaving 5 bases unmatched. The CDR3 is CASSDWTGAYEQYF. CDR3 DNA sequence: TGTGCCAGCAGCGATTGGACAGGGGCCTACGAGCAGTACTTC.

The CDR3 region has the DNA TGCGCCAGCAGTGAGTGGGTGGGGGAGACAGATACGCAGTATTTT. It encodes CASSEWVGETDTQYF. The rearrangement joins TRBV10-2 to TRBJ2-3, with D perhaps given as TRBD1 or TRBD2 (5 bases each). The CDR3 totals 15 residues. Germline loops: CDR1 WSHSY, CDR2 SAAADI. V was shortened by 1 base and J by 3 bases, with 11 bases between the two germline ends.

The chain employs TRBV10-1 and TRBJ2-7; a weak D match, TRBD2 (6 bases). From germline, CDR1 is WNHNN and CDR2 SYGVQD (reference sequence). The CDR3 is 14 residues long. V lost 4 bases to trimming and J lost 0 bases, with 10 bases between them. Here the CDR3 reads CASSADGSSYEQYF. For the CDR3, the DNA is TGCGCCAGCAGTGCGGACGGGAGCTCCTACGAGCAGTACTTC.

The chain has TRBV29-1 and TRBJ2-2; 14 bases line up with TRBD2. The CDR3 covers 13 residues. V lost 6 bases and J lost 7; bases outside the gene matches: 1. Germline assignment: CDR1 SQVTM and CDR2 ANQGSEA. Here the CDR3 reads CSVGLAGDGELFF. The CDR3 nucleotides read TGCAGCGTGGGACTAGCGGGAGACGGGGAGCTGTTTTTT.

The rearrangement links TRBV5-1 to TRBJ2-1; the match to TRBD1 covers 8 bases. Germline values: CDR1 SGHRS, CDR2 YFSETQ. This CDR3 is built from 12 residues. Trimming took 4 bases from V and 13 from J; bases not matched to a gene: 7. CDR3 nucleotide sequence: TGCGCCAGCAGCCCTACAGGGGGAGGACAGTTCTTC. Its protein product is CASSPTGGGQFF.

The V and J genes are TRBV10-3 and TRBJ1-5; 7 bases align to TRBD1. With 10 bases clipped from V and 0 bases from J, the junction kept 3 bases outside the gene matches. The CDR3 is 13 amino acids. The V gene's germline CDR1 is ENHRY and CDR2 SYGVKD. The CDR3 DNA reads as TGTGCCAGCGGACAGGATAGCAATCAGCCCCAGCATTTT. As protein: CASGQDSNQPQHF.

The chain employs TRBV24-1 and TRBJ1-2; possibly TRBD1 for D (6 bases). Germline assignment: CDR1 KGHDR and CDR2 SFDVKD. The ends were cut back, 2 bases at V and 5 bases at J, with 8 bases in the middle. The CDR3 is 13 residues long. CDR3 bases: TGTGCCACCAGTGATTATAGGGGGTATGGCTACACCTTC. It is translated as CATSDYRGYGYTF.

The chain recombines TRBV7-2 with TRBJ2-3, with 7 nucleotides matching TRBD1. The ends lost 2 bases at V and 4 bases at J; junction bases unmatched: 12. The CDR3 extends over 17 amino acids. Germline CDR1 reads SGHTA; CDR2 reads FQGNSA. The CDR3 region has the DNA TGTGCCAGCAGCTTAAGGGTCCGACAGGGTCCACCAGATACGCAGTATTTT. This sequence encodes CASSLRVRQGPPDTQYF. Complete variable domain (other parts from reference TRBV7-2 and TRBJ2-3): GAGVSQSPSNKVTEKGKDVELRCDPISGHTALYWYRQSLGQGLEFLIYFQGNSAPDKSGLPSDRFSAERTGGSVSTLTIQRTQQEDSAVYLCASSLRVRQGPPDTQYFGPGTRLTVL.

V is TRBV9 and J is TRBJ1-5; D unclear. The CDR3 runs 15 residues. The ends were cut back, 0 bases at V and 0 bases at J, with 7 bases in the middle. In germline, CDR1 is SGDLS, CDR2 YYNGEE. The CDR3 here is CASSVGVNSNQPQHF. CDR3 coding DNA: TGTGCCAGCAGCGTAGGGGTCAATAGCAATCAGCCCCAGCATTTT.

J is TRBJ2-1 and V is TRBV9; weak D call: TRBD1 (6 bases). Germline assignment: CDR1 SGDLS and CDR2 YYNGEE. Trimming cost V 5 bases and J 5 bases, with 17 bases left between them. The CDR3 has 15 amino acids. CDR3: CASRGGPPGDNEQFF. CDR3 nucleotide sequence: TGTGCCAGCAGGGGCGGCCCGCCAGGGGACAATGAGCAGTTCTTC. Full variable domain (rest looked up from reference TRBV9 and TRBJ2-1): DSGVTQTPKHLITATGQRVTLRCSPRSGDLSVYWYQQSLDQGLQFLIQYYNGEERAKGNILERFSAQQFPDLHSELNLSSLELGDSALYFCASRGGPPGDNEQFFGPGTRLTVL.

This sequence joins TRBV5-6 and TRBJ1-3, with a possible D match to TRBD1 (6 bases). This CDR3 spans 15 amino acids. Germline V gives CDR1 SGHDT, CDR2 YYEEEE. V lost 4 bases, J lost 4 bases, and 15 bases lay in between. DNA of the CDR3: TGTGCCAGCAGCAGGGGACACGGCGAAGGAAACACCATATATTTT. Translation gives CASSRGHGEGNTIYF.

V usage is TRBV6-5 and J usage is TRBJ1-3, with 8 bases fitting TRBD1. The J segment lost 0 bases and the V segment lost 11 bases, leaving 9 bases of the junction unmatched. The length of the CDR3 is 15 residues. Germline CDR1 and CDR2: MNHEY and SVGAGI. DNA for the CDR3: TGTGCCTCCAGGACAGGGCCCAGCTCTGGAAACACCATATATTTT. Amino acids: CASRTGPSSGNTIYF.

Only a few counts were recorded for this clone. The rearrangement links TRBV6-2 or TRBV6-3 to TRBJ2-1; 8 bases line up with TRBD2. Germline V gene sequence: CDR1 MNHEY, CDR2 SVGEGT. The CDR3 contains 16 residues. After removal of 4 bases from V and 5 bases from J, the junction contained 10 bases not matched to a gene. The CDR3 sequence is CASSSLIGLANNEQFF. In nucleotides, the CDR3 is TGTGCCAGCAGTTCCCTTATTGGACTAGCCAACAATGAGCAGTTCTTC.

The chain has TRBV29-1 and TRBJ2-3, with D uncertain. The CDR3 is 13 amino acids. Germline CDR1 SQVTM, CDR2 ANQGSEA. The germline V and J ends were trimmed by 3 bases and 9 bases, with 16 bases remaining between them. The CDR3 nucleotides are TGCAGCGTTGATCCCCAGGCCAGGACGACGCAGTATTTT. Encoded protein: CSVDPQARTTQYF.

This rearrangement joins TRBV7-8 to TRBJ1-1; D is ambiguous. V was pared by 2 bases and J by 5 bases, with 24 bases between. The CDR3 consists of 18 residues. CDR1 SGHVS and CDR2 FQNEAQ come from the germline V gene. In DNA, the CDR3 is TGTGCCAGCAGCTTATTAGAATGGGTTTCTGGGTTTAATACTGAAGCTTTCTTT. Residues: CASSLLEWVSGFNTEAFF.

The chain has TRBV27 and TRBJ2-1, with D perhaps TRBD2 (6 bases). The V gene's germline CDR1 is MNHEY and CDR2 SMNVEV (reference sequence). CDR3 length: 22 residues. Trimming took 3 bases from V and 0 from J, leaving 30 bases between them. DNA for the CDR3: TGTGCCAGCAGTTTCTCGGGACTGTCGAAGGCAAGCGCTAGGAGCTCCTACAATGAGCAGTTCTTC. Its protein product is CASSFSGLSKASARSSYNEQFF.

This clone was seen only once. The chain joins TRBV5-5 to TRBJ2-7, with D perhaps matching TRBD2 (5 bases). The CDR3 is made up of 12 amino acids. Germline V lookup: CDR1 SGHKS, CDR2 YYEKEE (reference sequence). Trimming pared 2 bases from V and 3 bases from J, leaving 6 bases between. The CDR3, as DNA: TGTGCCAGCAGCTTACTAGACTACGAGCAGTACTTC. This codes for CASSLLDYEQYF.

The chain is built from TRBV24-1 and TRBJ2-1; TRBD2 is a possible D gene (6 bases). The V end was cut by 3 bases, the J end by 9 bases, with 11 bases between. The CDR3 is 13 amino acids. In germline, CDR1 is KGHDR, CDR2 SFDVKD. For the CDR3, the DNA is TGTGCCACCAGTGATCGGCTAGCGACTGAGCAGTTCTTC. The encoded protein is CATSDRLATEQFF.

The genes are TRBV19 and TRBJ2-7; D is possibly TRBD1 (5 bases). Germline CDR1 reads LNHDA; CDR2 reads SQIVND (reference sequence). With 0 bases removed from V and 8 bases from J, the gap between germline ends came to 11 bases. The CDR3 is made up of 13 amino acids. CDR3 sequence reads: CASSIDSGLKQYF. The CDR3 DNA reads as TGTGCCAGTAGTATAGATTCAGGGTTAAAGCAGTACTTC.

The V call is TRBV9, the J call TRBJ1-1; TRBD1 matches at 9 bases. Germline V gene sequence: CDR1 SGDLS, CDR2 YYNGEE. The junction had 6 bases not matched to a gene; V was cut back by 0 bases and J by 6 bases. The CDR3 is 15 residues long. The CDR3 here is CASSVVGTGTAEAFF. CDR3 DNA: TGTGCCAGCAGCGTAGTTGGGACAGGGACGGCTGAAGCTTTCTTT.

The J gene is TRBJ1-1, the V gene TRBV6-2 or TRBV6-3; D gene uncertain. Germline V gene data show CDR1 as MNHEY and CDR2 as SVGEGT. Deletions cut 3 bases from V and 5 bases from J, with 10 bases between. The CDR3 runs to 13 residues. CDR3 loop: CASSYWAKTEAFF. Here the CDR3 DNA reads TGTGCCAGCAGTTATTGGGCCAAGACTGAAGCTTTCTTT.

The rearrangement links TRBV28 to TRBJ1-1; D uncertain. The CDR3 consists of 14 residues. Looked up from germline, CDR1 is MDHEN and CDR2 is SYDVKM. V was trimmed by 3 bases and J by 1 base, leaving 9 bases between them. DNA for the CDR3: TGTGCCAGCAGTTTTCCGTCGCGGAACACTGAAGCTTTCTTT. Encoded protein: CASSFPSRNTEAFF.

The chain joins TRBV5-1 to TRBJ2-4, with 8 positions matching TRBD1. The CDR3 contains 14 residues. The germline gives CDR1 SGHRS, CDR2 YFSETQ. The ends lost 4 bases at V and 8 bases at J; junction bases unmatched: 8. CDR3 region: CASSPRGQGYIQYF. In DNA form, the CDR3 reads TGCGCCAGCAGCCCCAGGGGGCAGGGTTACATTCAGTACTTC.

The chain links TRBV6-5 to TRBJ1-2; perhaps TRBD1 as D (6 bases). Germline CDR1 and CDR2: MNHEY and SVGAGI. This CDR3 comprises 13 residues. Between the trimmed V and J ends, which lost 4 bases and 7 bases, there was a span of 13 bases. In DNA form, the CDR3 reads TGTGCCAGCAGTTCACAGGGTCTCGGTGGCTACACCTTC. Translating gives CASSSQGLGGYTF.

The V gene is TRBV4-3, the J gene TRBJ2-3; 9 bases map to TRBD2. Germline CDR1 and CDR2: LGHNA and YSLEER. V was pared by 1 base and J by 4 bases, with 18 bases of the junction left unmatched. The CDR3 sequence is 20 residues long. Here the CDR3 DNA reads TGCGCCAGCAGCCAAGGGGGCGTCTACATAGCGGGAGAAGGAGCAGATACGCAGTATTTT. Translating it yields CASSQGGVYIAGEGADTQYF.

The rearrangement joins TRBV19 to TRBJ1-5; D unclear. The germline gives CDR1 LNHDA, CDR2 SQIVND (reference sequence). V lost 7 bases and J 3 bases, leaving 10 bases between the germline ends. CDR3 size: 13 residues. CDR3: CASKESYNQPQHF. The CDR3 nucleotides are TGTGCCAGTAAGGAGAGTTACAATCAGCCCCAGCATTTT.

The chain has TRBV7-9 and TRBJ2-2, with 7 bases matching TRBD1. This CDR3 comprises 13 residues. V gave up 4 bases and J gave up 6 bases; unmatched junction bases: 2. Germline V gene lookup returns CDR1 SEHNR and CDR2 FQNEAQ (reference sequence). The CDR3: CASSSTGAGELFF. CDR3 sequence (DNA): TGTGCCAGCAGCTCCACAGGGGCCGGGGAGCTGTTTTTT.

This chain joins TRBV7-6 and TRBJ1-1, with 9 bases lining up with TRBD1. V shed 4 bases and J 3 bases; nucleotides not matched to a gene: 3. This CDR3 is 14 amino acids long. Per the germline V gene, CDR1 is SGHVS and CDR2 is FNYEAQ. CDR3 in DNA: TGTGCCAGCAGCTCTGGACAGGGGTACACTGAAGCTTTCTTT. Protein sequence: CASSSGQGYTEAFF.